These 25 T cell receptor beta chains came from one sample sequenced in a study of blood T cell repertoires in COVID-19. Repertoires were generated with immunoSEQ multiplex PCR, while TCRdb's copy carries only in-frame clones and drops some. The table lists roughly 150,000 clones, around nine tenths of them singletons. The sample taken for sequencing was peripheral blood. The receptors stem from a human donor in a cohort sampled during active COVID-19.

This sequence joins TRBV7-4 and TRBJ2-5; D might be TRBD2 (6 bases). The ends were cut back, 3 bases at V and 5 bases at J, with 22 bases in the middle. CDR1 and CDR2 from the germline V gene are SGHVT and SQSDAQ. CDR3 size: 17 residues. DNA for the CDR3: TGTGCCAGCAGCTTTTTTTGGAGGGCGGGTCGGCGGGAGACCCAGTACTTC. This translates into CASSFFWRAGRRETQYF.

This clone was picked up one time. The V and J genes are TRBV2 and TRBJ2-7; TRBD1 matches at 9 bases. CDR1 is SNHLY and CDR2 is FYNNEI in the germline V gene. CDR3 length: 16 amino acids. Trimming at V came to 5 bases and at J to 4 bases, leaving 12 bases not matched to a gene. CDR3 in amino acids: CASSWGGGQGKYEQYF. CDR3 in DNA: TGTGCCAGCAGTTGGGGTGGGGGACAGGGAAAGTACGAGCAGTACTTC.

This clone showed up just a few times. The chain combines TRBV7-3 with TRBJ2-3; the match to TRBD2 covers 9 bases. The CDR3 sequence is 16 residues long. Germline assignment: CDR1 SGHTA and CDR2 FQGTGA. The V segment lost 5 bases and the J segment 3 bases; nucleotides outside the gene matches: 9. Here the CDR3 DNA reads TGTGCCAGCAGCACCGGGCTTAGCGGGAGAACAGATACGCAGTATTTT. Translation gives CASSTGLSGRTDTQYF.

The chain is built from TRBV10-2 and TRBJ2-1; no clear D. The CDR3 is 13 amino acids. V dropped 3 bases and J dropped 0 bases, with 3 bases sitting between them. Germline CDR1 and CDR2: WSHSY and SAAADI. CDR3 region: CASSDSSYNEQFF. DNA for the CDR3: TGCGCCAGCAGTGACAGCTCCTACAATGAGCAGTTCTTC.

The chain recombines TRBV29-1 with TRBJ2-5; D call uncertain. V was cut by 0 bases and J by 2 bases, with 10 bases left in between. From germline, CDR1 is SQVTM and CDR2 ANQGSEA. The CDR3 runs to 14 residues. The CDR3 loop reads CSVEDHDLQETQYF. CDR3 bases: TGCAGCGTTGAAGATCACGACTTACAAGAGACCCAGTACTTC.

The chain couples TRBV5-1 to TRBJ2-7, with TRBD2 as a possible D gene (6 bases). Trimming cost V 4 bases and J 3 bases, with 17 bases left between them. Germline V gene sequence: CDR1 SGHRS, CDR2 YFSETQ. This CDR3 spans 15 amino acids. CDR3 residues: CASSLEGSAVYEQYF. The CDR3 bases are TGCGCCAGCAGCCTGGAGGGTAGCGCCGTCTACGAGCAGTACTTC.

The genes are TRBV11-1 and TRBJ1-1, with a weak D call TRBD1 (5 bases). The CDR3 is made up of 12 amino acids. CDR1 and CDR2 (germline): SGHAT, FQDESV (reference sequence). Trimming stripped 2 bases from V and 10 bases from J, with 11 bases between. The CDR3 loop is CASSLYPGGAFF. In DNA form, the CDR3 reads TGTGCCAGCAGCTTATACCCCGGGGGAGCTTTCTTT.

The J gene is TRBJ1-2, the V gene TRBV27, with D hard to call. Trimming removed 3 bases at V and 0 bases at J, with 8 bases between. This CDR3 spans 14 amino acids. Germline CDR1 is MNHEY and CDR2 is SMNVEV (reference sequence). The CDR3 protein is CASSLRHPNYGYTF. DNA for the CDR3: TGTGCCAGCAGTTTGAGACACCCTAACTATGGCTACACCTTC.

The rearrangement uses TRBV2 and TRBJ2-1; the D gene is possibly TRBD2 (6 bases). The CDR3 contains 14 residues. CDR1 SNHLY and CDR2 FYNNEI come from the germline V gene. V was shortened by 4 bases and J by 0 bases, with 7 bases between the two germline ends. The CDR3 DNA reads as TGTGCCAGCAGTGGGGACTCCTCCTACAATGAGCAGTTCTTC. Translation gives CASSGDSSYNEQFF.

V and J are TRBV7-6 and TRBJ2-6; a weak D match, TRBD1 (6 bases). CDR1 and CDR2 (germline): SGHVS, FNYEAQ. The CDR3 spans 16 residues. Trimming took 4 bases from V and 2 from J, leaving 12 bases between them. CDR3 region: CASSSRDNTGANVLTF. CDR3 bases: TGTGCCAGCAGCTCCCGGGACAACACTGGGGCCAACGTCCTGACTTTC.

J is TRBJ1-1 and V is TRBV6-1, with 9 positions matching TRBD1. V lost 2 bases and J lost 6; bases outside the gene matches: 4. CDR3 length: 14 residues. Germline CDR1 is MNHNS and CDR2 is SASEGT. CDR3 in amino acids: CASSELQGAAEAFF. CDR3 DNA sequence: TGTGCCAGCAGTGAACTACAGGGGGCCGCTGAAGCTTTCTTT.

The chain combines TRBV7-3 with TRBJ1-3; TRBD1 aligns across 7 bases. Germline V CDR1 and CDR2: SGHTA, FQGTGA. Trimming removed 5 bases from V and 5 bases from J; junction bases left unmatched: 15. The CDR3 extends over 17 amino acids. The CDR3 is CASSHGSTGEMRNTIYF. The CDR3 coding sequence is TGTGCCAGCAGCCACGGATCTACAGGGGAGATGAGAAACACCATATATTTT.

The rearrangement links TRBV27 to TRBJ1-2; 10 bases are shared with TRBD1. The CDR3 contains 16 residues. V gave up 5 bases and J gave up 2 bases; unmatched junction bases: 8. Germline V gene data show CDR1 as MNHEY and CDR2 as SMNVEV (reference sequence). The CDR3 nucleotides read TGTGCCAGCAGTCCTCTTGCGGGACAGGGGAACTATGGCTACACCTTC. Its protein product is CASSPLAGQGNYGYTF.

The chain is built from TRBV19 and TRBJ2-2, with 8 nucleotides matching TRBD1. V dropped 2 bases and J dropped 5; count of bases not matched to a gene: 7. Looked up from germline, CDR1 is LNHDA and CDR2 is SQIVND (reference sequence). CDR3 length: 16 amino acids. Here the CDR3 DNA reads TGTGCCAGTAGTATACAGGGGGCGACGGGGACCGGGGAGCTGTTTTTT. Amino acids: CASSIQGATGTGELFF.

This clone was observed many times. V gene TRBV7-3 combines with J gene TRBJ2-2, with a possible D match to TRBD1 (6 bases). CDR1 and CDR2 from the germline V gene are SGHTA and FQGTGA. Trimming took off 5 bases at V and 6 bases at J, with 16 bases between the two ends. The CDR3 contains 15 residues. CDR3 protein: CASSLSKGGAGELFF. CDR3 nucleotides: TGTGCCAGCAGCCTCAGCAAAGGGGGTGCCGGGGAGCTGTTTTTT. Filled out from reference TRBV7-3 and TRBJ2-2, the complete variable domain reads GAGVSQTPSNKVTEKGKYVELRCDPISGHTALYWYRQSLGQGPEFLIYFQGTGAADDSGLPNDRFFAVRPEGSVSTLKIQRTERGDSAVYLCASSLSKGGAGELFFGEGSRLTVL.

The chain combines TRBV11-2 with TRBJ2-1; D gene ambiguous. V shed 1 base and J shed 5 bases, with 6 bases lying between them. Germline-derived CDR1 and CDR2 are SGHAT and FQNNGV. This CDR3 has 13 residues. CDR3 DNA sequence: TGTGCCAGCAGCTTAGCACTTAACAATGAGCAGTTCTTC. Its protein is CASSLALNNEQFF.

This clone occurred once. This rearrangement joins TRBV15 to TRBJ2-1, with 10 nucleotides matching TRBD2. J was trimmed by 0 bases and V by 6 bases; bases with no gene match: 8. CDR1 is LNHNV and CDR2 is YYDKDF in the germline V gene (reference sequence). CDR3 length: 17 amino acids. DNA for the CDR3: TGTGCCACCAGGATGGGACTAGCGCCAACCTCCTACAATGAGCAGTTCTTC. It encodes CATRMGLAPTSYNEQFF.

The chain recombines TRBV6-1 with TRBJ1-2, with 9 positions matching TRBD1. The CDR3 covers 16 residues. Germline loops: CDR1 MNHNS, CDR2 SASEGT. V was clipped by 4 bases and J by 1 base; unmatched bases: 7. The CDR3, as DNA: TGTGCCAGCAGTGCTTACAGGGGGCGGATTAACTATGGCTACACCTTC. Translation gives CASSAYRGRINYGYTF.

CDR3 in DNA: TGTGCCAGTAGTAATTCCGGGACAGGGGGCTACGAGCAGTACTTC. This translates into CASSNSGTGGYEQYF. The chain uses TRBV19 and TRBJ2-7; 11 bases are shared with TRBD1. Germline loops: CDR1 LNHDA, CDR2 SQIVND (reference sequence). This CDR3 has 15 residues. V gave up 4 bases and J gave up 3 bases; unmatched junction bases: 5.

The chain links TRBV9 to TRBJ2-3; 14 bases are a match to TRBD2. Germline-derived CDR1 and CDR2 are SGDLS and YYNGEE. Unmatched junction bases numbered 7, after V lost 3 bases and J lost 4 bases. This CDR3 is built from 17 residues. The CDR3 DNA is TGTGCCAGCAGCGCGGGACTAGCGGGAGCGAAAGCAGATACGCAGTATTTT. Translation: CASSAGLAGAKADTQYF.

The rearrangement links TRBV7-2 to TRBJ2-7; 9 bases fit TRBD1. Germline lookup yields CDR1 SGHTA and CDR2 FQGNSA. Germline trimming cut 1 base from V and 6 bases from J; bases unmatched to any gene: 7. The CDR3 is 15 residues long. In DNA, the CDR3 is TGTGCCAGCAGCTTAGAGGGACAGGGACTACTCGAGCAGTACTTC. This gives the protein CASSLEGQGLLEQYF.

This chain links TRBV24-1 with TRBJ2-5, with TRBD1 matching 8 bases. Trimming cost V 3 bases and J 4 bases; bases outside gene matches: 21. This CDR3 region has 20 residues. The V gene's germline CDR1 is KGHDR and CDR2 SFDVKD. CDR3 coding DNA: TGTGCCACCAGTGATAGGCCGGGACAGGCGGAAGGGGGAATGGGAGAGACCCAGTACTTC. Translation: CATSDRPGQAEGGMGETQYF.

J is TRBJ2-7 and V is TRBV6-5, with TRBD2 matching 7 bases. Germline CDR1 is MNHEY and CDR2 is SVGAGI. The CDR3 contains 14 residues. Trimming took 8 bases from V and 3 from J; bases not matched to a gene: 10. The CDR3 DNA sequence: TGTGCCAGCGGGCCTAGCGGATACCTCTACGAGCAGTACTTC. This codes for CASGPSGYLYEQYF.

The sample holds one count of this clone. The V gene is TRBV15, the J gene TRBJ1-2; 9 bases agree with TRBD1. The germline V gene encodes CDR1 LNHNV and CDR2 YYDKDF (reference sequence). This CDR3 contains 15 residues. The trim removed 0 bases at V and 6 bases at J, leaving 5 bases unmatched. The CDR3 here is CATSRDGNRGHGYTF. The DNA for the CDR3 is TGTGCCACCAGCAGAGATGGGAACAGGGGGCATGGCTACACCTTC.

The V call is TRBV28, the J call TRBJ2-5; 9 positions agree with TRBD2. The V gene end was trimmed by 4 bases and the J gene end by 6 bases; junction bases not matched to a gene: 12. Per the germline V gene, CDR1 is MDHEN and CDR2 is SYDVKM. CDR3 length: 16 residues. The CDR3 is CASSSDVAGARKTQYF. CDR3 nucleotides: TGTGCCAGCAGTTCGGATGTAGCGGGAGCTCGAAAGACCCAGTACTTC.